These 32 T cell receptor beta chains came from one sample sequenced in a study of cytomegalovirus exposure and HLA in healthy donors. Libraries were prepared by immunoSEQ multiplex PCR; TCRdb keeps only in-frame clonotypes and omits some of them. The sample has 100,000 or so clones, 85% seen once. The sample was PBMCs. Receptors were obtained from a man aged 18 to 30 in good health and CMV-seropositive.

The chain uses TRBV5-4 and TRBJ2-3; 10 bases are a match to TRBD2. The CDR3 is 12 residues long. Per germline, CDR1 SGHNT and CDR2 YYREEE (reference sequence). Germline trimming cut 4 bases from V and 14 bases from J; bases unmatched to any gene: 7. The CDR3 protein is CASSTSGRAMYF. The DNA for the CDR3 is TGTGCCAGCAGCACCAGCGGGAGGGCGATGTATTTT.

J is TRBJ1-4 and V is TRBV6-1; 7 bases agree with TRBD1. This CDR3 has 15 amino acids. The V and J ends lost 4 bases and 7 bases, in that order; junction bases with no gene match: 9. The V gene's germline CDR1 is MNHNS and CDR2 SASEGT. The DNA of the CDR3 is TGTGCCAGCAGTGCAAACAGGGGTACTGGTGAAAAACTGTTTTTT. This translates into CASSANRGTGEKLFF.

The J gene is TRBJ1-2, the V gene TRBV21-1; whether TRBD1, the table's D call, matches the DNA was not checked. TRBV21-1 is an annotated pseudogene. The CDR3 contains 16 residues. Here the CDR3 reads CASSKAVGARRRGYTF. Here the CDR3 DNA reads TGTGCCAGCAGCAAAGCTGTGGGGGCCCGCCGGCGAGGCTACACCTTC.

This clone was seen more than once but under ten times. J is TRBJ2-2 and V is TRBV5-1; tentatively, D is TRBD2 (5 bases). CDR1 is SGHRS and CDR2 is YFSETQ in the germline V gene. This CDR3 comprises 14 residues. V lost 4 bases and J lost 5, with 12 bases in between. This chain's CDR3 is CASSPVTGTGELFF. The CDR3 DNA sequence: TGCGCCAGCAGCCCAGTGACGGGAACCGGGGAGCTGTTTTTT.

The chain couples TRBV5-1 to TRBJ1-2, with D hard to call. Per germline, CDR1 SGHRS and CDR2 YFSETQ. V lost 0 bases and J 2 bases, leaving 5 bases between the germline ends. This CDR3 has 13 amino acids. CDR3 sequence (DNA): TGCGCCAGCAGCTTGGTCGAGAACTATGGCTACACCTTC. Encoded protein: CASSLVENYGYTF.

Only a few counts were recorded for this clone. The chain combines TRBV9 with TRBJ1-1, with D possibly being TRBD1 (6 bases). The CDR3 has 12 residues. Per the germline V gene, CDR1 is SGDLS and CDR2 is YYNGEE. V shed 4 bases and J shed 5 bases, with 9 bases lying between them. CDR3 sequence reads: CASSKGGTEAFF. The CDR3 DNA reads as TGTGCCAGCAGCAAGGGGGGGACTGAAGCTTTCTTT.

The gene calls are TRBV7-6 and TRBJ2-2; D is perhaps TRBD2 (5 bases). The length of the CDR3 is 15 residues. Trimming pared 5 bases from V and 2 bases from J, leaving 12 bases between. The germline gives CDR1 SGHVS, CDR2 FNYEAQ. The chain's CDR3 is CASSPTRLNTGELFF. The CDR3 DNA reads TGTGCCAGCAGCCCGACAAGACTAAACACCGGGGAGCTGTTTTTT.

CDR3 coding DNA: TGCGCCAGCAGCCCCGGACTAGCGGGAGGGGACCCCTCCTACGAGCAGTACGTC. It codes for CASSPGLAGGDPSYEQYV. This chain joins TRBV5-1 and TRBJ2-7; TRBD2 matches 15 bases. CDR1 is SGHRS, CDR2 YFSETQ, per germline. The CDR3 extends over 18 amino acids. V was clipped by 4 bases and J by 0 bases; unmatched bases: 8.

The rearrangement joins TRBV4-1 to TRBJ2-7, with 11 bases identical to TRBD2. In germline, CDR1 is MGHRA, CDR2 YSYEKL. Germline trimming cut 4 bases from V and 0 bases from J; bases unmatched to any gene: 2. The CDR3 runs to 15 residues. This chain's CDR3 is CASSRLAGSSYEQYV. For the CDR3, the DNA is TGCGCCAGCAGCCGACTAGCGGGAAGCTCCTACGAGCAGTACGTC.

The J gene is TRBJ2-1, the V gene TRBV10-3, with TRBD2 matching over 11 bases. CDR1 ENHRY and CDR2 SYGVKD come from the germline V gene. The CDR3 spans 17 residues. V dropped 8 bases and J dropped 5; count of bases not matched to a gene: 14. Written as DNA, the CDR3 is TGTGCCATCGCGGAGGGGCTAGCGGGAGGTAAAAACAATGAGCAGTTCTTC. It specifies CAIAEGLAGGKNNEQFF.

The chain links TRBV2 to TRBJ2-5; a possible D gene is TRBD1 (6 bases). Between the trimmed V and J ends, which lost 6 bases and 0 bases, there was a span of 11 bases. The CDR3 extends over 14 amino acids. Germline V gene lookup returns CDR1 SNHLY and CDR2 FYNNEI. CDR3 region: CASSSGTNQETQYF. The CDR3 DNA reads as TGTGCCAGCAGCTCTGGGACAAACCAAGAGACCCAGTACTTC.

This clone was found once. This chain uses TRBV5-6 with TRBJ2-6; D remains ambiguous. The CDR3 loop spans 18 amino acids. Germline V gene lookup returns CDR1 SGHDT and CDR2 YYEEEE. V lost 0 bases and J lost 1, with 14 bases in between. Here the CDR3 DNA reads TGTGCCAGCAGCTTGGACGTCGGCGGAAGGTCTGGGGCCAACGTCCTGACTTTC. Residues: CASSLDVGGRSGANVLTF.

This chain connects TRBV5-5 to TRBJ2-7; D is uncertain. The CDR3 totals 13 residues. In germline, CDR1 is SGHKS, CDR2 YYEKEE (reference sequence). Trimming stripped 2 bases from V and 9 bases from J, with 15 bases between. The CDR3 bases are TGTGCCAGCAGCTTACCGCTTGCTGGCGGGCAGTACGTC. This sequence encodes CASSLPLAGGQYV.

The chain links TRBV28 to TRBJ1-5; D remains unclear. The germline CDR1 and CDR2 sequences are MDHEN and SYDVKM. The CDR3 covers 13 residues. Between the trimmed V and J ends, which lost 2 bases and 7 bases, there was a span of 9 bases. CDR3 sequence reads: CASSLPGNQPQHF. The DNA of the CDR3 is TGTGCCAGCAGTTTACCAGGAAACCAGCCCCAGCATTTT.

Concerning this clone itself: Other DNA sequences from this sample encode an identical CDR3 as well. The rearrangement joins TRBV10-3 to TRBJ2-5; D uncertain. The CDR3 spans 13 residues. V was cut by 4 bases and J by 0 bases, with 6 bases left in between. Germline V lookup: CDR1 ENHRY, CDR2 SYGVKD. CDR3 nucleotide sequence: TGTGCCATCAGTGTGGCAGACCAAGAGACCCAGTACTTC. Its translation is CAISVADQETQYF.

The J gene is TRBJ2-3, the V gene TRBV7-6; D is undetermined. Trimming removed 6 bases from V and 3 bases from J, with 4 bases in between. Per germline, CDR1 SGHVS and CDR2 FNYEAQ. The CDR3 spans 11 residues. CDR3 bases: TGTGCCAGCAGTCTTACAGATACGCAGTATTTT. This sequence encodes CASSLTDTQYF.

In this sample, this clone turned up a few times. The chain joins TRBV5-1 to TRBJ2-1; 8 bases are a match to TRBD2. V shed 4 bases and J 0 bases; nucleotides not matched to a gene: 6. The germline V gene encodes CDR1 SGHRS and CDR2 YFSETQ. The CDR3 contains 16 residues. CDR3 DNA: TGCGCCAGCAGCGCAACTAGCGGACGCTCCTACAATGAGCAGTTCTTC. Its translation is CASSATSGRSYNEQFF.

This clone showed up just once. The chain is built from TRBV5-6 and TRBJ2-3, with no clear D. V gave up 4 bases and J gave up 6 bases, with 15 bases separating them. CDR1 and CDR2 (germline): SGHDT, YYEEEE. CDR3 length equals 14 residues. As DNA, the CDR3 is TGTGCCAGCAGCCGGGTTTCACAATGGGATACGCAGTATTTT. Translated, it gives CASSRVSQWDTQYF.

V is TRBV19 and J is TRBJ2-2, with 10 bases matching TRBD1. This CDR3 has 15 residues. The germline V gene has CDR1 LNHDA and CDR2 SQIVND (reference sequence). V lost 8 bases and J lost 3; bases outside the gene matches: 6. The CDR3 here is CASLDRGVYTGELFF. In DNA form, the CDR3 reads TGTGCCAGTTTGGACAGGGGGGTATACACCGGGGAGCTGTTTTTT.

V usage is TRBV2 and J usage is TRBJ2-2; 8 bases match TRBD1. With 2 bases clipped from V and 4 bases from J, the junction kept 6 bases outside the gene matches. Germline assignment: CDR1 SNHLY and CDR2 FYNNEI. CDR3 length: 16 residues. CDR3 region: CASSEMGQASTGELFF. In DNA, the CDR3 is TGTGCCAGCAGTGAAATGGGACAGGCCTCCACCGGGGAGCTGTTTTTT.

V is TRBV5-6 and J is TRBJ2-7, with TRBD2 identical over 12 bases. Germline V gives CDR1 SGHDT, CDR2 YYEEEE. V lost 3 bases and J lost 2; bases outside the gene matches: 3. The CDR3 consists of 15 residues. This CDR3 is CASSSRLAGAYEQYF. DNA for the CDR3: TGTGCCAGCAGCTCCCGACTAGCGGGGGCCTACGAGCAGTACTTC.

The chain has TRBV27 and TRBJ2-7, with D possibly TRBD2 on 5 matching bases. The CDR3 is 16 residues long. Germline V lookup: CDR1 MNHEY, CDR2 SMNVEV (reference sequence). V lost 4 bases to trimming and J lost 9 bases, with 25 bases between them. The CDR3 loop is CASSSWVGLTPTGQYF. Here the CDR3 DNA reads TGTGCCAGCAGTTCATGGGTCGGACTGACTCCAACCGGGCAGTACTTC.

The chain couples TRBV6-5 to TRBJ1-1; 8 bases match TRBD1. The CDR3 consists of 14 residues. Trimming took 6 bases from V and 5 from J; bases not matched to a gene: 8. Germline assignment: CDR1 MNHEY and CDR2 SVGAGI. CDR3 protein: CASRLRGRWTEAFF. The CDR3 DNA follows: TGTGCCAGCAGGCTCAGGGGGCGATGGACTGAAGCTTTCTTT.

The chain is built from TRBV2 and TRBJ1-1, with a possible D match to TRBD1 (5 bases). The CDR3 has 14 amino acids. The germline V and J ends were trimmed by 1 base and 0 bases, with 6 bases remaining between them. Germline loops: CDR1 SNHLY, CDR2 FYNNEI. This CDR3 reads CASSEEGLNTEAFF. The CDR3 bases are TGTGCCAGCAGTGAAGAGGGGCTGAACACTGAAGCTTTCTTT.

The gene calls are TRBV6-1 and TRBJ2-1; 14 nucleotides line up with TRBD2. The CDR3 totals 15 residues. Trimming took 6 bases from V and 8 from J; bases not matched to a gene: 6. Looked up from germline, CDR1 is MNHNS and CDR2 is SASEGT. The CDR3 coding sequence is TGTGCCAGCAGATCCGGGACTAGCGGGAGAGATGAGCAGTTCTTC. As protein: CASRSGTSGRDEQFF.

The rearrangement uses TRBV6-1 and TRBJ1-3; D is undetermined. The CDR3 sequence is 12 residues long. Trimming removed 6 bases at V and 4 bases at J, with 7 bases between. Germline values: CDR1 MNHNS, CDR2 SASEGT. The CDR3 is CASRLEGNTIYF. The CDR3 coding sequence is TGTGCCAGCAGACTCGAAGGAAACACCATATATTTT.

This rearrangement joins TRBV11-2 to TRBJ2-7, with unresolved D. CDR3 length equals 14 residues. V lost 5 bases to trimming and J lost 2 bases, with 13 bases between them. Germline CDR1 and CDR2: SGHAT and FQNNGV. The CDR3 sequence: CASSHPGDTYEQYF. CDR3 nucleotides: TGTGCCAGCAGCCACCCCGGAGATACCTACGAGCAGTACTTC.

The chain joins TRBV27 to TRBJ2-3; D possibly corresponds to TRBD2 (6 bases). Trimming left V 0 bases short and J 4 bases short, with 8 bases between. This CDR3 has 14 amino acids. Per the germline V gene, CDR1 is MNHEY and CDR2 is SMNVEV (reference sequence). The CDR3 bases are TGTGCCAGCAGTTTATCCCCTAGCGCAGATACGCAGTATTTT. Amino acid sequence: CASSLSPSADTQYF.

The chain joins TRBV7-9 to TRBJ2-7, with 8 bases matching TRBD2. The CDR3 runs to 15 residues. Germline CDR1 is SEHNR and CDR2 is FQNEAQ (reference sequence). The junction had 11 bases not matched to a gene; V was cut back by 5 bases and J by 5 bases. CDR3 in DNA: TGTGCCAGCAGCGGGTCGGGAGGGCCGATTCACGAGCAGTACTTC. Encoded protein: CASSGSGGPIHEQYF.

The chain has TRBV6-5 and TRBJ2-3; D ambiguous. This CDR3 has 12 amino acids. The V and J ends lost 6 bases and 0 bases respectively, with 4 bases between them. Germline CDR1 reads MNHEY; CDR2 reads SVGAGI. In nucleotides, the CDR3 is TGTGCCAGCAGCCATAGCACAGATACGCAGTATTTT. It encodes CASSHSTDTQYF.

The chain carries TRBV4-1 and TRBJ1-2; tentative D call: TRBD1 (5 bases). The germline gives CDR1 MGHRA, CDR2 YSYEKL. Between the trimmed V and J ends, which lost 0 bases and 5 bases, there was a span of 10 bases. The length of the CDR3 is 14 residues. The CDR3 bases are TGCGCCAGCAGCCAAGACGGGGGAGGGTATGGCTACACCTTC. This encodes CASSQDGGGYGYTF.

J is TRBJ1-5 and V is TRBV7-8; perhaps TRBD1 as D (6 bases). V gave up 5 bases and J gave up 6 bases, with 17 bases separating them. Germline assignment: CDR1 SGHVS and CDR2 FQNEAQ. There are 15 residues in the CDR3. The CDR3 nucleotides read TGTGCCAGCAGCCCGGAAGGGCAGGGGCGTCAGCCCCAGCATTTT. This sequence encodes CASSPEGQGRQPQHF.